This T cell receptor (beta chain) was identified during a study of CD8 T cells in Susac syndrome. Trimming stripped 1 base from V and 1 base from J, with 10 bases between. CDR1 and CDR2 from the germline V gene are DFQATT and SNEGSKA (reference sequence). There are 14 residues in the CDR3. RNA, at about 0.5 to 1 ug, was reverse transcribed with random hexamers. TCRdb reprocessed the immunoSEQ multiplex PCR reads via MiXCR and lists one record per CDR3 protein. The table has approximately 120,000 distinct CDR3 sequences, 90% to 95% seen once; the top ten hold more than 0.2%. The gene calls are TRBV20-1 and TRBJ1-1; no reliable D call. This TCR was recovered from a human donor with Susac syndrome. Sequencing was carried out using CD8+ T cells from PBMCs. For the CDR3, the DNA is TGCAGTGCTAGAGGACGCTCCTGGAACACTGAAGCTTTCTTT. Its translation is CSARGRSWNTEAFF.